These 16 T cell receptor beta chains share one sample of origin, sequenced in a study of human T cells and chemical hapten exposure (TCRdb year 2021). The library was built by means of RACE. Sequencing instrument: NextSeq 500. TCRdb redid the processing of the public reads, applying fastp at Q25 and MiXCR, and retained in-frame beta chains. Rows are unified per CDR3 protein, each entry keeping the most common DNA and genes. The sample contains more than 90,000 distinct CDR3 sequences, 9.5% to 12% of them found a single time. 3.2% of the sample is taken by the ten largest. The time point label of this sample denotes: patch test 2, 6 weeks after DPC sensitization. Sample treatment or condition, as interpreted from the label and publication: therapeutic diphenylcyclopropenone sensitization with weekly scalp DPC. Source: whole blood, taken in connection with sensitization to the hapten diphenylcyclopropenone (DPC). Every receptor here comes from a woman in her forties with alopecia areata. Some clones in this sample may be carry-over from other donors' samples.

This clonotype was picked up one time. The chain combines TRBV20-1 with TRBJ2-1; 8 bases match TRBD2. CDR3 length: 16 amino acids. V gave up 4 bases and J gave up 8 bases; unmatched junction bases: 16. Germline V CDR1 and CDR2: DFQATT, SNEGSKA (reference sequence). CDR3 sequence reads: CSATGRPGGPIDEQFF. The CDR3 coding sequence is TGCAGTGCTACGGGACGCCCGGGAGGGCCGATCGATGAGCAGTTCTTC.

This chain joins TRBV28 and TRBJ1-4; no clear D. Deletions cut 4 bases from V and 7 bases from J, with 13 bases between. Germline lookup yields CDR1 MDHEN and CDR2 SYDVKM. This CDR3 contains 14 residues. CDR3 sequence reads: CASSSTHEGEKLFF. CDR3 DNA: TGTGCCAGCAGTTCGACCCACGAGGGTGAAAAACTGTTTTTT.

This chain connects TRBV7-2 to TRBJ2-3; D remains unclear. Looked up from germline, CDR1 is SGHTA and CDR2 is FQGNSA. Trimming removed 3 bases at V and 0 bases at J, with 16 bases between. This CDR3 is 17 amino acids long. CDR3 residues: CASSFTGFYTSTDTQYF. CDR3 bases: TGTGCCAGCAGCTTTACGGGCTTTTACACTAGCACAGATACGCAGTATTTT.

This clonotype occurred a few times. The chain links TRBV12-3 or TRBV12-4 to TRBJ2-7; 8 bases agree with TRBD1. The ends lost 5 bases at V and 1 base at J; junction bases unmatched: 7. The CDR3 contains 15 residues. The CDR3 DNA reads TGTGCCAGCAGTCGACCTGACAGGGGTTCCTACGAGCAGTACTTC. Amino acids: CASSRPDRGSYEQYF.

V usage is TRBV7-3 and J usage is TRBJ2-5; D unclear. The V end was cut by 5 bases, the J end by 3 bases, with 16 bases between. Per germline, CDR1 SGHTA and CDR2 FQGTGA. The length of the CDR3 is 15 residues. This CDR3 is CASSPLRNSKETQYF. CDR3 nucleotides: TGTGCCAGCAGCCCCCTCAGAAATTCCAAAGAGACCCAGTACTTC.

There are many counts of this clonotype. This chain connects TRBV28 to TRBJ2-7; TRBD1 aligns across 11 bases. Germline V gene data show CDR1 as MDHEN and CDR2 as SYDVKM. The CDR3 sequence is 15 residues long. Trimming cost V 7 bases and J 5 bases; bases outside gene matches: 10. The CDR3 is CASTPPGQGEDEQYF. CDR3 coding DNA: TGTGCCAGCACCCCCCCGGGACAGGGGGAAGACGAGCAGTACTTC.

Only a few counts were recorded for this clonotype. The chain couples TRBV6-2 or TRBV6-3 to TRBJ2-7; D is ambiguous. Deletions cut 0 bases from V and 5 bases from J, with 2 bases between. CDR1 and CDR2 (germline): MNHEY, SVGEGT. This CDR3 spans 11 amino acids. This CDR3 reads CASSYSDEQYF. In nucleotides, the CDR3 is TGTGCCAGCAGTTACTCGGACGAGCAGTACTTC.

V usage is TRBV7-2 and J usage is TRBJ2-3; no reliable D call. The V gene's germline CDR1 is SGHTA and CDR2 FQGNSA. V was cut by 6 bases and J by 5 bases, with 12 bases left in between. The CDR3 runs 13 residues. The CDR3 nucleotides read TGTGCCAGCAGGCTGTTACCGGGAGATACGCAGTATTTT. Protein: CASRLLPGDTQYF.

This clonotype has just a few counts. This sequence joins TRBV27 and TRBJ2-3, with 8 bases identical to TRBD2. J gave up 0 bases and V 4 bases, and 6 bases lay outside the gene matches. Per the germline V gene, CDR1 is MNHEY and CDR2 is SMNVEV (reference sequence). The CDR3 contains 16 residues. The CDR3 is CASSSLAGTSTDTQYF. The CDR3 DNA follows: TGTGCCAGCAGTTCCTTAGCGGGAACTAGCACAGATACGCAGTATTTT.

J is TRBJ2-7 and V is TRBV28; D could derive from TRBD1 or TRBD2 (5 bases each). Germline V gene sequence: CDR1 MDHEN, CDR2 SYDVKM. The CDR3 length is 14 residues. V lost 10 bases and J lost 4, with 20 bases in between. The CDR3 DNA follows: TGTGCCACGAGGTCCCGGGGCCAAGGGTACGAGCAGTACTTC. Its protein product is CATRSRGQGYEQYF. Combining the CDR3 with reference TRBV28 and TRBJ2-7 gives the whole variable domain DVKVTQSSRYLVKRTGEKVFLECVQDMDHENMFWYRQDPGLGLRLIYFSYDVKMKEKGDIPEGYSVSREKKERFSLILESASTNQTSMYLCATRSRGQGYEQYFGPGTRLTVT.

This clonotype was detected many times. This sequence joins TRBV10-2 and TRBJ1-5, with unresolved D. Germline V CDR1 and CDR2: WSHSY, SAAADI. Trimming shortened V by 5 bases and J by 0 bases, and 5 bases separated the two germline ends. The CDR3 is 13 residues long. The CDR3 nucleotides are TGCGCCAGCAGTCAAGGTAGCAATCAGCCCCAGCATTTT. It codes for CASSQGSNQPQHF.

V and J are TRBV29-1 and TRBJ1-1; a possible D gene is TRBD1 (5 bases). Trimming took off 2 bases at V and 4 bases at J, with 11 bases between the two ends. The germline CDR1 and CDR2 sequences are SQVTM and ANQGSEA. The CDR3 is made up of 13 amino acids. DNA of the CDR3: TGCAGCGTTGAAACGATGAGGGGCACTGAAGCTTTCTTT. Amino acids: CSVETMRGTEAFF.

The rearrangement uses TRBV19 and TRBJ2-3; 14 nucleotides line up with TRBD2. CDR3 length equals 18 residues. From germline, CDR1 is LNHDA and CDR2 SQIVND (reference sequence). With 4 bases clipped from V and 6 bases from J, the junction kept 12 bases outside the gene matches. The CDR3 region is CASSTLKTSGGAADTQYF. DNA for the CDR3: TGTGCCAGTAGTACCCTAAAGACTAGCGGGGGGGCTGCTGATACGCAGTATTTT. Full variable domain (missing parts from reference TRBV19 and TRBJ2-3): DGGITQSPKYLFRKEGQNVTLSCEQNLNHDAMYWYRQDPGQGLRLIYYSQIVNDFQKGDIAEGYSVSREKKESFPLTVTSAQKNPTAFYLCASSTLKTSGGAADTQYFGPGTRLTVL.

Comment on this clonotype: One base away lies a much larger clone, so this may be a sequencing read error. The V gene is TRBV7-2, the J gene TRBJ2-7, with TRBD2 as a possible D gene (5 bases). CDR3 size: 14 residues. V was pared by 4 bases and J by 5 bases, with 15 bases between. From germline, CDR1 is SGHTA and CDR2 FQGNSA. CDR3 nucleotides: TGTGCCAGCAGCTCCCGGGGTGTCCGGAACGAGCAGTACTTC. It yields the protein CASSSRGVRNEQYF.

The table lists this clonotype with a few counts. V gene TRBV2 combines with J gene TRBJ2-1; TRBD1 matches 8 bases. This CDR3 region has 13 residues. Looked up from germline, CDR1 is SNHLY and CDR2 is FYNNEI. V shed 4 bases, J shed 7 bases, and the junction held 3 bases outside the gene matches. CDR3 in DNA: TGTGCCAGCAGTGGGACAGGGCGGAATGAGCAGTTCTTC. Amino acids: CASSGTGRNEQFF.

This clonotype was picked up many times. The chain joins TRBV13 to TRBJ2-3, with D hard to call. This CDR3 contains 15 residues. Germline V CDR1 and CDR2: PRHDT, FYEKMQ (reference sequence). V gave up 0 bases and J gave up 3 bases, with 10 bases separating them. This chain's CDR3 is CASSLGGDVTDTQYF. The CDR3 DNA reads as TGTGCCAGCAGCTTAGGGGGTGACGTAACAGATACGCAGTATTTT.